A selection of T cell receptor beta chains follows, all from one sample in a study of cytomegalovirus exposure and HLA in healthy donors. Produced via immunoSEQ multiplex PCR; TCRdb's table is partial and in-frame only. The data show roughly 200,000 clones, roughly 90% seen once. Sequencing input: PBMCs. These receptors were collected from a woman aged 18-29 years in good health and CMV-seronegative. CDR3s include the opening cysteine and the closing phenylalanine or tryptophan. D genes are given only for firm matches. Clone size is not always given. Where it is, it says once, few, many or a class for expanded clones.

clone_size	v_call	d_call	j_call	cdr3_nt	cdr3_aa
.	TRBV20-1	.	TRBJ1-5	TGCAGTGCTAGAGGAGGACAGCCCCAGCATTTT	CSARGGQPQHF
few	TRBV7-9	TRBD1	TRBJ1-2	TGTGCCAGCAGCACCTCGGGACAGATAAACTATGTGGGCTACACCTTC	CASSTSGQINYVGYTF
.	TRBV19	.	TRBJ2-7	TGTGCCAGTAGGGCCGGGGGAAGCTCCTACGAGCAGTACTTC	CASRAGGSSYEQYF
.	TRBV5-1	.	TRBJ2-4	TGCGCCAGCGCGACCAACAGGGAGACCCGGGTTCAGTACTTC	CASATNRETRVQYF
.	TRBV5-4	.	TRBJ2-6	TGTGCCAGCAGCTCCCAGGGCTTTGGGGCCAACGTCCTGACTTTC	CASSSQGFGANVLTF
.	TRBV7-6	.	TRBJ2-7	TGTGCCAGCAGCTTAGTGCAGGACTCACGATACGAGCAGTACTTC	CASSLVQDSRYEQYF
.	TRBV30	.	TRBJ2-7	TGTGCATGCAACATCCAAGGGAGCCCCCTACCCTACGAGCAGTACTTC	CACNIQGSPLPYEQYF
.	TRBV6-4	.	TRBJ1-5	TGTGCCAGCAGTGACTTTAAGCAAGAAGACAATCAGCCCCAGCATTTT	CASSDFKQEDNQPQHF
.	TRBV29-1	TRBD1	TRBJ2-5	TGCAGCGTTGATTTCTTATACCGGGACAGGGAAGGAGAGACCCAGTACTTC	CSVDFLYRDREGETQYF
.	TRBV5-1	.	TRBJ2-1	TGCGCCAGCAGCTTATCGACTAGTGACCCTGAGCAGTTCTTC	CASSLSTSDPEQFF
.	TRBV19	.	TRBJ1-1	TGTGCCAGTAGTATATTGAGGGGGACTGAAGCTTTCTTT	CASSILRGTEAFF
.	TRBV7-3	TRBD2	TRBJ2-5	TGTGCCAGCAGACATAGCGGGAGCCCCGGAGAGACCCAGTACTTC	CASRHSGSPGETQYF
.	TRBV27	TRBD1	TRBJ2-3	TGTGCCAGCAGTTTCGAGGGCCGAGGGGGCGATACGCAGTATTTT	CASSFEGRGGDTQYF
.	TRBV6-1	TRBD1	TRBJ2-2	TGTGCCAGCAGTGAAGCGGCCGTCGGACAGGGGGCTGGTGGGGAGCTGTTTTTT	CASSEAAVGQGAGGELFF
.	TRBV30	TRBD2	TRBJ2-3	TGTGCCTGCCCTACTAGCGGGGGAAGCACAGATACGCAGTATTTT	CACPTSGGSTDTQYF
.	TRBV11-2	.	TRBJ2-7	TGTGCCAGCAGCTTAACCCGATTGGCAGGGGGGCAGGGCGAGCAGTACTTC	CASSLTRLAGGQGEQYF
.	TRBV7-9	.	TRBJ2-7	TGTGCCAGCAGCTCTCGAACCGGGACACCCTACGAGCAGTACTTC	CASSSRTGTPYEQYF
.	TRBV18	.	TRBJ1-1	TGTGCCAGCTCACCACAACAGGATAAAGGGGGGAACACTGAAGCTTTCTTT	CASSPQQDKGGNTEAFF
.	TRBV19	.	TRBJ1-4	TGTGCCAGCGCATCGACAGGCCGCAATGAAAAACTGTTTTTT	CASASTGRNEKLFF
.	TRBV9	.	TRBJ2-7	TGTGCCAGCAGCGAGGGCGGGGCGTTGGAGCAGTACTTC	CASSEGGALEQYF
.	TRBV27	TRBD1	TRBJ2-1	TGTGCCAGCAGTTTAAGGGGGCCCTACAATGAGCAGTTCTTC	CASSLRGPYNEQFF
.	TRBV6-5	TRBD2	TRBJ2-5	TGTGCCAGCAGAGGTAGCGGGGGGGCCCTGGAGACCCAGTACTTC	CASRGSGGALETQYF
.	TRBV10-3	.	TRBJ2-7	TGTGCCATCAGTGACAGGGCGAGTCCCTACGAGCAGTACTTC	CAISDRASPYEQYF
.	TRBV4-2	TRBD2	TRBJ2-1	TGTGCCAGCAGCCGGTCTAGCGGCTCCTACAATGAGCAGTTCTTC	CASSRSSGSYNEQFF
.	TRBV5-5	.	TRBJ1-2	TGTGCCAGCAGCTCTTTCGGGAAAGATGGCTACACCTTC	CASSSFGKDGYTF